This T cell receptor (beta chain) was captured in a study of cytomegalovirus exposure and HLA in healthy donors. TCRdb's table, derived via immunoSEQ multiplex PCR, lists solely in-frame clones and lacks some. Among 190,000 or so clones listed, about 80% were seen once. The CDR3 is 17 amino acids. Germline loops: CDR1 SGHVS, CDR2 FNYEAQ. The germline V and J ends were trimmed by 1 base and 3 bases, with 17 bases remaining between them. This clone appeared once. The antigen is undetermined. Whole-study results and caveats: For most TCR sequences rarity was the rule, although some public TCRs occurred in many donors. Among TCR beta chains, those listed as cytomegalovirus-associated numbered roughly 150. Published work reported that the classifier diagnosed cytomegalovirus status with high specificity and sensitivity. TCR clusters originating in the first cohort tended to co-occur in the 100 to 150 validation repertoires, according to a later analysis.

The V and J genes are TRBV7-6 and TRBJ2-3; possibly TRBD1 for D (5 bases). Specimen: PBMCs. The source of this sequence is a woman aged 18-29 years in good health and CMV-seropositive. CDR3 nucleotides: TGTGCCAGCAGCTTAGGTTGGTTGGGGCGTGCAACAGATACGCAGTATTTT. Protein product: CASSLGWLGRATDTQYF.